There are many counts of the clone carrying this T cell receptor beta chain. The antigen is unknown. With 0 bases removed from V and 3 bases from J, the gap between germline ends came to 11 bases. The CDR3 totals 15 residues. Germline values: CDR1 ENHRY, CDR2 SYGVKD. These data originate in a study of T-cell reconstitution after alpha-beta-depleted transplantation in children. During its preparation, the TCRbeta library received unique molecular identifiers. TCRdb itself ran the PCR reads through MiXCR, one entry per CDR3 protein. Here the sample spans approximately 170,000 distinct CDR3 sequences, roughly 11% being singletons. Findings and caveats of the study: About two months after transplant, alpha-beta T cells reportedly came from several hundred expanded graft clones. After transplant, high TCRbeta diversity at day 60 in some patients arose from surviving recipient T cells and thymic progenitors. Newly produced T cells mostly accounted for T-cell counts and diversity one year post-transplant.

The chain carries TRBV10-3 and TRBJ1-1; D call uncertain. The clonotype comes from a boy younger than 10 with acute myeloid leukemia, due to receive a stem cell transplant. The source material was PBMCs, sampled before TCRalphabeta/CD19-depleted stem cell transplant. CDR3 bases: TGTGCCATCAGTGAGTCTAAGGGTCGGGACACTGAAGCTTTCTTT. It is translated as CAISESKGRDTEAFF.